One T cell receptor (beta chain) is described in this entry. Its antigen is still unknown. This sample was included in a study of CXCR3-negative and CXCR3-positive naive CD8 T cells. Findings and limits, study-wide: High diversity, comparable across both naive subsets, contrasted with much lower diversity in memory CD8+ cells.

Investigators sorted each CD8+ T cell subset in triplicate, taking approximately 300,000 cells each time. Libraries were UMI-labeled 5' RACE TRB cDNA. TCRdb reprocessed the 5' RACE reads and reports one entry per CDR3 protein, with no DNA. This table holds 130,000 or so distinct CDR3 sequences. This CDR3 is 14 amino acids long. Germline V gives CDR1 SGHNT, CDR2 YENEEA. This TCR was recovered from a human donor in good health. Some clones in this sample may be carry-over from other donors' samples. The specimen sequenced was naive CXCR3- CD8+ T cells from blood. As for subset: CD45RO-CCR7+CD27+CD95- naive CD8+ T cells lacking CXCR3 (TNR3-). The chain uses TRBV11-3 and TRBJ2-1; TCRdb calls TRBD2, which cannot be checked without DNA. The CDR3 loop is CASSGTSGKDEQFF.